A single T cell receptor (beta chain) is shown here with its context. Its antigen is unknown. Qualities for individual bases were not recorded, and no much larger clone is one base off. This sample is part of a study of blood T cell repertoires in COVID-19 (dated by TCRdb to 2018 to 2020). Background for the entire study: Collaborator samples came from the United States, Italy and Spain and covered acute and convalescent phases of COVID-19. The material from the prospective study consisted of cDNA or gDNA derived from T cells, B-cell-depleted T cells, or PBMCs. Subjects who had been exposed to COVID-19, were actively infected with it, or had recovered from it provided the deeply sampled blood TCRbeta repertoires that made up the dataset. The repertoires were made available in a free public database intended to serve as a resource for research on the immune response to SARS-CoV-2. Samples came from the ongoing ImmuneRACE study (first 160 participants) plus 1,254 subjects from 6 global collaborators. A de-identified subject ID, COVID-19 status, age in years and sex were almost always included in the sample metadata. Where available, HLA class I and class II types were taken from metadata supplied by the sample provider and were not determined by assay-based typing.

TCRbeta CDR3 regions were amplified from genomic DNA using the immunoSEQ Assay, a bias-controlled multiplex PCR. On the study's bioinformatics: Nucleated cell counts per sample were estimated from amplification of reference gene primers within the assay. Sequence reads were collapsed and filtered to measure the absolute abundance of every unique TCRbeta CDR3 rearrangement. For each sample, productive Simpson clonality was calculated by taking the square root of Simpson's diversity index across productive rearrangements. TCRdb limited this immuneACCESS table to in-frame rearrangements with V and J called. A share of clones is missing; checked studies link under half to unresolved V genes, and the rest is unexplained. V and J calls and clone size are those listed in that table; D and trimming were worked out from the DNA. Across this sample there are around 68,000 clones, with around 85% seen only once. The ten largest clones take up about 10% of the sample.

V lost 4 bases and J lost 7 bases, and the count of bases not matched to a germline gene is 6. Reading from cysteine to phenylalanine, the CDR3 counts 16 amino acids. Left in the record is the CDR3 DNA by itself, 48 bases read in frame from the first base. Looking up the germline V gene (reference sequence) yields CDR1 LNHNV and CDR2 YYDKDF. The collaborating institutions used their own protocols to collect whole blood in K2EDTA tubes. For TCRbeta analysis, collaborators shipped samples as frozen whole blood, isolated PBMCs, or DNA extracted from either of those sample types. Paper-wide results and their limitations: The amount of clinical and demographic metadata varied by source and participant and was provided uncurated.

This sequence was found in a woman in her forties or fifties with acute or convalescent COVID-19. The chain is made from TRBV15 and TRBJ2-2; the central 13 bases match TRBD2. The specimen sequenced was peripheral blood. The CDR3 here reads CATSMTSGGILGELFF. The nucleotide sequence reads TGTGCCACCAGCATGACTAGCGGGGGGATCCTCGGGGAGCTGTTTTTT.